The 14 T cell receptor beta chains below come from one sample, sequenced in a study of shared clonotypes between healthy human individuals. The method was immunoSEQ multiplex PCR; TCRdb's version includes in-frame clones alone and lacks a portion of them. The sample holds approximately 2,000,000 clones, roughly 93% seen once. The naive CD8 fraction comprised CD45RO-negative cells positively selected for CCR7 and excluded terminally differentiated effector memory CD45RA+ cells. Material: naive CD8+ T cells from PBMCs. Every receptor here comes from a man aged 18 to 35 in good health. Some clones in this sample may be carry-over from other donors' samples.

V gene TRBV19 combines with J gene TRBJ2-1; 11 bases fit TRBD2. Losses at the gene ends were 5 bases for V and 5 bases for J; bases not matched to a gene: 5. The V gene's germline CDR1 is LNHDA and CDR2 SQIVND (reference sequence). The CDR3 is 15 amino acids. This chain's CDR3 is CASSPTSGTNNEQFF. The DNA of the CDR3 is TGTGCCAGTAGTCCGACTAGCGGGACTAACAATGAGCAGTTCTTC. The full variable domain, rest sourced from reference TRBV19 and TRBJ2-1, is DGGITQSPKYLFRKEGQNVTLSCEQNLNHDAMYWYRQDPGQGLRLIYYSQIVNDFQKGDIAEGYSVSREKKESFPLTVTSAQKNPTAFYLCASSPTSGTNNEQFFGPGTRLTVL.

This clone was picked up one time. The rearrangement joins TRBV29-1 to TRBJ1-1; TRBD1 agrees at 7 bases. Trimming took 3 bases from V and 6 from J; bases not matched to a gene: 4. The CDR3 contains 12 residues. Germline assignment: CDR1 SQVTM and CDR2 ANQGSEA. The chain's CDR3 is CSVDRGGAEAFF. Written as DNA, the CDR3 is TGCAGCGTTGACCGAGGGGGCGCTGAAGCTTTCTTT.

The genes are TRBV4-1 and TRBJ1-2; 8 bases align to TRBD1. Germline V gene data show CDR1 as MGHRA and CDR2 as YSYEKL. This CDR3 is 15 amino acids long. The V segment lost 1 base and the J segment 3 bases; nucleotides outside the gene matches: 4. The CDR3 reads CASSQAGTGDYGYTF. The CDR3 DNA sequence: TGCGCCAGCAGCCAAGCCGGGACAGGTGACTATGGCTACACCTTC.

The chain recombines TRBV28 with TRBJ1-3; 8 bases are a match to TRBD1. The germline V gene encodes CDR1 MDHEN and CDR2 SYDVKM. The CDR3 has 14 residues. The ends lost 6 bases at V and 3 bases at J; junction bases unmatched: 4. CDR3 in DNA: TGTGCCAGCAGCAGGACAGGGTTTGGAAACACCATATATTTT. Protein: CASSRTGFGNTIYF.

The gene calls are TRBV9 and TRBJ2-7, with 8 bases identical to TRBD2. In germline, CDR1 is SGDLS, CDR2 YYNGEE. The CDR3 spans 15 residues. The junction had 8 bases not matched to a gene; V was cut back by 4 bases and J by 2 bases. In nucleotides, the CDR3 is TGTGCCAGCAGCTCAACCGGGACTAGGGCCTACGAGCAGTACTTC. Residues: CASSSTGTRAYEQYF.

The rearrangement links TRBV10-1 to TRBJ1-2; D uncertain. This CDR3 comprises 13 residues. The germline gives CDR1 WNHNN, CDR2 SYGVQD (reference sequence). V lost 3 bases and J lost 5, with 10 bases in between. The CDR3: CASSEDRAYGYTF. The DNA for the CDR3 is TGCGCCAGCAGTGAAGACCGGGCTTATGGCTACACCTTC.

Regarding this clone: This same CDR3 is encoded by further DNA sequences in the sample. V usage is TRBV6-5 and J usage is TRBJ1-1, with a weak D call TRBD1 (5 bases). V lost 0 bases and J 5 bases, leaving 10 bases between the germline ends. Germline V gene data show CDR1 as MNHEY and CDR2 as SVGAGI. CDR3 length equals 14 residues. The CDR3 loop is CASSYSGSGTEAFF. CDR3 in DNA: TGTGCCAGCAGTTACTCGGGATCAGGGACTGAAGCTTTCTTT.

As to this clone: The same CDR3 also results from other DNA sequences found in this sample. The CDR3 sequence is CASSLTGAYEQYF. CDR3 DNA: TGTGCCAGTAGCCTGACAGGGGCCTACGAGCAGTACTTC. V and J are TRBV19 and TRBJ2-7; TRBD1 matches 8 bases. The CDR3 consists of 13 residues. Germline values: CDR1 LNHDA, CDR2 SQIVND (reference sequence). The V gene end was trimmed by 6 bases and the J gene end by 2 bases; junction bases not matched to a gene: 3.

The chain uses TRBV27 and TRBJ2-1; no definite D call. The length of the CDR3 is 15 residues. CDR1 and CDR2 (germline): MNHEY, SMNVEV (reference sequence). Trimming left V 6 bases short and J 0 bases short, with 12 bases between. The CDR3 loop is CASRNPKGSYNEQFF. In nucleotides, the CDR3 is TGTGCCAGCAGGAACCCTAAGGGCTCCTACAATGAGCAGTTCTTC.

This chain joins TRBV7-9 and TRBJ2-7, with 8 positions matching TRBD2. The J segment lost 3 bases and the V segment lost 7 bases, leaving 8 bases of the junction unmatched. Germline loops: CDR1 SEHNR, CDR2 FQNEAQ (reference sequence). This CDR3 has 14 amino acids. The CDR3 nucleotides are TGTGCCAGCAACAAACGGGAGGGCCTCTACGAGCAGTACTTC. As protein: CASNKREGLYEQYF.

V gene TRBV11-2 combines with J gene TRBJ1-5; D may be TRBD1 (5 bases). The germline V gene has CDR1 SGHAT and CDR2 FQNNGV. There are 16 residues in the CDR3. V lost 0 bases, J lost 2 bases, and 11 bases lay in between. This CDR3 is CASSLDGGWGNQPQHF. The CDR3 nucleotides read TGTGCCAGCAGCTTAGATGGGGGATGGGGCAATCAGCCCCAGCATTTT.

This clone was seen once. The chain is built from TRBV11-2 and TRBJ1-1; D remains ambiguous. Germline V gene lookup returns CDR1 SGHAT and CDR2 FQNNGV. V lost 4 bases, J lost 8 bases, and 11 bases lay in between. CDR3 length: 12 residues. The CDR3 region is CASSWPAREAFF. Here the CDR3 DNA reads TGTGCCAGCAGCTGGCCAGCGAGAGAAGCTTTCTTT.

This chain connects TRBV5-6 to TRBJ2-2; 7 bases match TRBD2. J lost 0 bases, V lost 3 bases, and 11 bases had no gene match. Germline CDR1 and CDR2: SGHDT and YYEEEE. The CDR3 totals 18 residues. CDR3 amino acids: CASSSESRTSANTGELFF. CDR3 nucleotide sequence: TGTGCCAGCAGCTCCGAATCCCGAACTAGCGCGAACACCGGGGAGCTGTTTTTT.

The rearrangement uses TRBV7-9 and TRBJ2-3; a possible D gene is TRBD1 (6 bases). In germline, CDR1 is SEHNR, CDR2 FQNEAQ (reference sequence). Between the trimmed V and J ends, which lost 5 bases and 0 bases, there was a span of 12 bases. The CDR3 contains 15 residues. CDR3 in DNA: TGTGCCAGCAGCATCAGGGACACTAGCACAGATACGCAGTATTTT. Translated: CASSIRDTSTDTQYF.